These 27 T cell receptor beta chains originate from one sample sequenced in a study of blood T cell repertoires in COVID-19. Generated by immunoSEQ multiplex PCR, the TCRdb table keeps only in-frame clones and is missing some. The repertoire holds approximately 180,000 clones, roughly 84% seen once, with about 7% in the top ten. The sequenced material came from peripheral blood. These receptors were collected from a woman aged 40 to 50 with COVID-19, enrolled during active disease.

The J gene is TRBJ2-7, the V gene TRBV5-1; D unresolved. V was trimmed by 3 bases and J by 4 bases, leaving 5 bases between them. Per germline, CDR1 SGHRS and CDR2 YFSETQ. The CDR3 is 11 residues long. The CDR3 bases are TGCGCCAGCAGCTCTAGGTACGAGCAGTACTTC. Translating it yields CASSSRYEQYF.

The chain recombines TRBV4-2 with TRBJ2-1; 13 bases line up with TRBD2. CDR3 length: 15 amino acids. Trimming took 4 bases from V and 8 from J; bases not matched to a gene: 5. Germline values: CDR1 LGHNA, CDR2 YNFKEQ. CDR3 nucleotides: TGTGCCAGCAGCCGAACTAGCGGGGGGGCTGATGAGCAGTTCTTC. As protein: CASSRTSGGADEQFF.

The chain joins TRBV9 to TRBJ1-1; TRBD1 might be the D (6 bases). This CDR3 spans 12 amino acids. The germline V gene has CDR1 SGDLS and CDR2 YYNGEE. Trimming took 4 bases from V and 11 from J, leaving 15 bases between them. This chain's CDR3 is CASSPDSFDAFF. CDR3 in DNA: TGTGCCAGCAGCCCGGACAGTTTCGACGCTTTCTTT. Based on the CDR3 plus reference TRBV9 and TRBJ1-1, the full variable domain is DSGVTQTPKHLITATGQRVTLRCSPRSGDLSVYWYQQSLDQGLQFLIQYYNGEERAKGNILERFSAQQFPDLHSELNLSSLELGDSALYFCASSPDSFDAFFGQGTRLTVV.

The chain combines TRBV27 with TRBJ1-4, with TRBD1 matching over 9 bases. CDR3 size: 14 residues. The germline V gene has CDR1 MNHEY and CDR2 SMNVEV (reference sequence). V was clipped by 5 bases and J by 7 bases; unmatched bases: 5. CDR3 DNA: TGTGCCAGCAGTCCCGGACAGGGGATTGAAAAACTGTTTTTT. Translated: CASSPGQGIEKLFF.

Of note for this clone: Compared with germline, one end of the junction differs, possibly owing to a read error. The gene calls are TRBV9 and TRBJ2-7; 7 bases agree with TRBD2. The CDR3 extends over 13 amino acids. Germline lookup yields CDR1 SGDLS and CDR2 YYNGEE. As DNA, the CDR3 is TGTGCCAGCAGCGTAGGTGGGGAGGGTGGAGTAACCTTC. Amino acid sequence: CASSVGGEGGVTF. Full variable domain (outside the CDR3, taken from reference TRBV9 and TRBJ2-7): DSGVTQTPKHLITATGQRVTLRCSPRSGDLSVYWYQQSLDQGLQFLIQYYNGEERAKGNILERFSAQQFPDLHSELNLSSLELGDSALYFCASSVGGEGGVTFGPGTRLTVT.

The chain uses TRBV18 and TRBJ2-5; tentative D call: TRBD2 (5 bases). V lost 3 bases and J lost 3, with 17 bases in between. CDR1 KGHSH and CDR2 LQKENI come from the germline V gene. The CDR3 loop spans 16 amino acids. In nucleotides, the CDR3 is TGTGCCAGCTCACCGAGAGGGCCAAGGCGCAAAGAGACCCAGTACTTC. Its protein product is CASSPRGPRRKETQYF. The variable domain in full, with the rest retrieved from reference TRBV18 and TRBJ2-5, is NAGVMQNPRHLVRRRGQEARLRCSPMKGHSHVYWYRQLPEEGLKFMVYLQKENIIDESGMPKERFSAEFPKEGPSILRIQQVVRGDSAAYFCASSPRGPRRKETQYFGPGTRLLVL.

Only a few counts were recorded for this clone. The rearrangement links TRBV19 to TRBJ1-4; weak D call: TRBD1 (5 bases). V was clipped by 7 bases and J by 6 bases, with 9 bases between them. This CDR3 comprises 12 residues. Germline V gene lookup returns CDR1 LNHDA and CDR2 SQIVND (reference sequence). CDR3 sequence: CASNQGYEKLFF. The CDR3 nucleotides are TGTGCCAGTAATCAGGGATATGAAAAACTGTTTTTT.

The rearrangement links TRBV5-1 to TRBJ2-2; 16 bases fit TRBD2. With 0 bases clipped from V and 4 bases from J, the junction kept 6 bases outside the gene matches. The CDR3 runs to 19 residues. Germline CDR1 SGHRS, CDR2 YFSETQ. The CDR3 protein is CASSLAGTSGRAGTGELFF. CDR3 nucleotide sequence: TGCGCCAGCAGCTTGGCGGGGACTAGCGGGAGGGCCGGCACCGGGGAGCTGTTTTTT.

The gene calls are TRBV14 and TRBJ2-5; no definite D call. The CDR3 is 15 residues long. V lost 0 bases and J lost 4, with 12 bases in between. Germline values: CDR1 SGHDN, CDR2 FVKESK. The CDR3 region has the DNA TGTGCCAGCAGCCAAGATTTCACCCCCGGAGAGACCCAGTACTTC. This encodes CASSQDFTPGETQYF.

The V gene is TRBV28, the J gene TRBJ1-1, with TRBD1 matching over 7 bases. In germline, CDR1 is MDHEN, CDR2 SYDVKM. The J segment lost 1 base and the V segment lost 9 bases, leaving 11 bases of the junction unmatched. CDR3 length: 15 amino acids. CDR3 coding DNA: TGTGCCAGTCCGCCGTTGACAGGGCGGAACACTGAAGCTTTCTTT. It yields the protein CASPPLTGRNTEAFF.

The rearrangement joins TRBV7-3 to TRBJ1-2; D is perhaps TRBD1 (6 bases). Germline V CDR1 and CDR2: SGHTA, FQGTGA. Trimming took 2 bases from V and 3 from J, leaving 7 bases between them. The CDR3 runs 13 residues. CDR3 nucleotide sequence: TGTGCCAGCAGCTTATCAGGGGACTATGGCTACACCTTC. This encodes CASSLSGDYGYTF.

This rearrangement joins TRBV18 to TRBJ2-5, with D perhaps matching TRBD2 (6 bases). With 0 bases removed from V and 2 bases from J, the gap between germline ends came to 13 bases. From germline, CDR1 is KGHSH and CDR2 LQKENI. The CDR3 totals 16 residues. CDR3 protein: CASSPPTSWGQETQYF. Written as DNA, the CDR3 is TGTGCCAGCTCACCACCGACTAGTTGGGGGCAAGAGACCCAGTACTTC.

The V gene is TRBV7-9, the J gene TRBJ2-7, with 8 bases lining up with TRBD1. The trim removed 2 bases at V and 0 bases at J, leaving 12 bases unmatched. CDR1 is SEHNR, CDR2 FQNEAQ, per germline (reference sequence). The CDR3 totals 18 residues. The chain's CDR3 is CASSLWDHTGTGSYEQYF. The CDR3 DNA reads as TGTGCCAGCAGCTTATGGGACCATACCGGGACAGGCTCCTACGAGCAGTACTTC. The variable domain in full, with the rest retrieved from reference TRBV7-9 and TRBJ2-7, is DTGVSQNPRHKITKRGQNVTFRCDPISEHNRLYWYRQTLGQGPEFLTYFQNEAQLEKSRLLSDRFSAERPKGSFSTLEIQRTEQGDSAMYLCASSLWDHTGTGSYEQYFGPGTRLTVT.

This clone was seen only once. The chain recombines TRBV18 with TRBJ2-3; the D is unclear. The germline CDR1 and CDR2 sequences are KGHSH and LQKENI. This CDR3 has 14 amino acids. With 2 bases removed from V and 4 bases from J, the gap between germline ends came to 10 bases. The CDR3 region has the DNA TGTGCCAGCTCACCAGCGCCCGCTGCAGATACGCAGTATTTT. Its protein product is CASSPAPAADTQYF.

V usage is TRBV18 and J usage is TRBJ2-4; TRBD1 aligns across 10 bases. Unmatched junction bases numbered 16, after V lost 4 bases and J lost 1 base. This CDR3 is built from 20 residues. Germline V CDR1 and CDR2: KGHSH, LQKENI. The CDR3 DNA is TGTGCCAGCTCACTCACTGCGACAGGGGGCAGGGGATTGGCCAAAAACATTCAGTACTTC. Translating it yields CASSLTATGGRGLAKNIQYF.

This clone showed up just a few times. The rearrangement uses TRBV6-1 and TRBJ1-6; D not certain. Germline V gene lookup returns CDR1 MNHNS and CDR2 SASEGT. The CDR3 spans 18 residues. Trimming took off 3 bases at V and 0 bases at J, with 15 bases between the two ends. The CDR3, as DNA: TGTGCCAGCAGTGAGGCCCATCTGGGGAGCTCCTATAATTCACCCCTCCACTTT. It is translated as CASSEAHLGSSYNSPLHF.

This clone has just one count. The rearrangement joins TRBV19 to TRBJ1-1; D gene ambiguous. The CDR3 spans 11 residues. V gave up 7 bases and J gave up 7 bases, with 10 bases separating them. From germline, CDR1 is LNHDA and CDR2 SQIVND (reference sequence). The CDR3 DNA reads TGTGCCAGTACCCGGGTGAGTGAAGCTTTCTTT. Encoded protein: CASTRVSEAFF.

This sequence joins TRBV5-1 and TRBJ2-7; D gene ambiguous. The length of the CDR3 is 16 residues. V shed 0 bases and J shed 3 bases, with 16 bases lying between them. Germline CDR1 reads SGHRS; CDR2 reads YFSETQ. The CDR3 region is CASSLAHSRIGYEQYF. The CDR3 DNA is TGCGCCAGCAGCTTGGCACACAGTCGGATAGGCTACGAGCAGTACTTC.

The J gene is TRBJ2-7, the V gene TRBV3-1 (or the pseudogene TRBV3-2), with TRBD2 matching over 12 bases. The V gene's germline CDR1 is LGHDT and CDR2 YNNKEL (reference sequence). This CDR3 comprises 14 residues. V lost 5 bases, J lost 6 bases, and 5 bases stayed unmatched. The DNA for the CDR3 is TGTGCCAGCAGCTTACCTAGCGGGGGGGGCGAGCAGTACTTC. Its protein product is CASSLPSGGGEQYF.

The genes are TRBV5-4 and TRBJ1-3; 8 nucleotides agree with TRBD1. The CDR3 sequence is 15 residues long. The V segment lost 4 bases and the J segment 4 bases; nucleotides outside the gene matches: 7. The germline V gene has CDR1 SGHNT and CDR2 YYREEE (reference sequence). The CDR3 sequence is CASSGQGGTGNTIYF. The CDR3 bases are TGTGCCAGCAGCGGACAGGGAGGGACAGGAAACACCATATATTTT.

The J gene is TRBJ1-5, the V gene TRBV29-1; D is ambiguous. Per germline, CDR1 SQVTM and CDR2 ANQGSEA. This CDR3 is 14 amino acids long. Trimming removed 5 bases at V and 0 bases at J, with 11 bases between. CDR3 sequence: CSVLEAYSNQPQHF. In nucleotides, the CDR3 is TGCAGCGTTTTGGAAGCGTATAGCAATCAGCCCCAGCATTTT.

The genes are TRBV19 and TRBJ1-2, with 7 bases aligning to TRBD1. Germline lookup yields CDR1 LNHDA and CDR2 SQIVND (reference sequence). The CDR3 totals 13 residues. Losses at the gene ends were 9 bases for V and 4 bases for J; bases not matched to a gene: 8. CDR3 nucleotide sequence: TGTGCCAGCGGAAACAGGGGACGCTATGGCTACACCTTC. Translating it yields CASGNRGRYGYTF.

V gene TRBV5-6 combines with J gene TRBJ1-1, with 7 bases that match TRBD1. The ends lost 0 bases at V and 4 bases at J; junction bases unmatched: 9. The germline CDR1 and CDR2 sequences are SGHDT and YYEEEE. This CDR3 contains 16 residues. The CDR3 nucleotides read TGTGCCAGCAGCTTGGAGTCGACAGGGATTCGCACTGAAGCTTTCTTT. This gives the protein CASSLESTGIRTEAFF.

This clone occurred a few times. The chain links TRBV19 to TRBJ2-1, with TRBD2 matching over 11 bases. The CDR3 length is 15 residues. V was pared by 5 bases and J by 9 bases, with 9 bases of the junction left unmatched. Germline CDR1 LNHDA, CDR2 SQIVND (reference sequence). For the CDR3, the DNA is TGTGCCAGTAGTCTGGGCACTAGCGGGAGTGGTGAGCAGTTCTTC. This sequence encodes CASSLGTSGSGEQFF.

The rearrangement joins TRBV6-1 to TRBJ2-7; D might be TRBD2 (5 bases). In germline, CDR1 is MNHNS, CDR2 SASEGT. The V and J ends lost 2 bases and 7 bases respectively, with 9 bases between them. The CDR3 has 12 residues. The CDR3 sequence is CASSELGGEQYF. The CDR3 DNA is TGTGCCAGCAGTGAATTGGGCGGGGAGCAGTACTTC.

V is TRBV7-9 and J is TRBJ1-4, with a possible D match to TRBD1 (5 bases). Trimming took off 5 bases at V and 7 bases at J, with 17 bases between the two ends. The CDR3 totals 15 residues. Germline CDR1 and CDR2: SEHNR and FQNEAQ (reference sequence). Here the CDR3 reads CASSPGLGESEKLFF. The CDR3 DNA follows: TGTGCCAGCAGCCCGGGACTTGGAGAAAGTGAAAAACTGTTTTTT.

The chain employs TRBV10-2 and TRBJ1-5, with 8 positions matching TRBD1. Unmatched junction bases numbered 8, after V lost 6 bases and J lost 7 bases. Germline-derived CDR1 and CDR2 are WSHSY and SAAADI. There are 14 residues in the CDR3. This CDR3 is CASRVDRGGQPQHF. The CDR3 region has the DNA TGCGCCAGCAGAGTCGACAGGGGAGGGCAGCCCCAGCATTTT.